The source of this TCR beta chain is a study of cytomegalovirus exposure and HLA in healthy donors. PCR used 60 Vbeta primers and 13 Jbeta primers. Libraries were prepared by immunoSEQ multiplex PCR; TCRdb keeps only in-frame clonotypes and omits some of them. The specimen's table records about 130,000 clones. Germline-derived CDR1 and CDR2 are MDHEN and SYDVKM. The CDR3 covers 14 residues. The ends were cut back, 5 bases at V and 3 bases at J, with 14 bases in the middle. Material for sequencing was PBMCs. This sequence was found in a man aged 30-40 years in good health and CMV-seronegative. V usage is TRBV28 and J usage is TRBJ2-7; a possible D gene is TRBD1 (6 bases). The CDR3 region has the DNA TGTGCCAGCAGTCCGCGGACAGAGATCTACGAGCAGTACTTC. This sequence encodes CASSPRTEIYEQYF.